This passage covers 5 T cell receptor beta chains from one sample sequenced in a study of blood T cells in healthy people across ages. A second PCR of 7 to 11 cycles used a sample-barcoded 5' primer and a J-beta primer mix. TCRdb analysed the 5' RACE reads with MiXCR anew, one entry per CDR3 protein. This table has about 580,000 distinct CDR3 sequences, more than 45% appearing once. Sequencing was performed on blood. These receptors originate from an elderly man in good health.

This chain uses TRBV30 with TRBJ2-3, with 10 bases matching TRBD1. CDR1 GTSNPN and CDR2 SVGIG come from the germline V gene (reference sequence). V lost 2 bases to trimming and J lost 5 bases; unmatched junction nucleotides: 4. This CDR3 spans 14 amino acids. The DNA for the CDR3 is TGTGCCTGGAGTCCCGGGACAGGGGTAGATACGCAGTATTTT. It encodes CAWSPGTGVDTQYF.

The chain has TRBV27 and TRBJ2-3, with 9 bases fitting TRBD2. Trimming took 6 bases from V and 0 from J; bases not matched to a gene: 4. The V gene's germline CDR1 is MNHEY and CDR2 SMNVEV (reference sequence). The CDR3 sequence is 15 residues long. The CDR3 nucleotides read TGTGCCAGCAGGCGGGCGGGGGGGAGCACAGATACGCAGTATTTT. It specifies CASRRAGGSTDTQYF.

This sequence joins TRBV7-3 and TRBJ1-1; tentatively, D is TRBD1 (5 bases). The V end was cut by 5 bases, the J end by 4 bases, with 14 bases between. Looked up from germline, CDR1 is SGHTA and CDR2 is FQGTGA. This CDR3 contains 14 residues. The DNA for the CDR3 is TGTGCCAGCAGCCCCACAGGAGGGACCACTGAAGCTTTCTTT. Its translation: CASSPTGGTTEAFF.

As concerns this clonotype: Relative to the germline gene, one junction end is altered; a read error may explain this. This chain joins TRBV24-1 and TRBJ2-5; no reliable D call. There are 11 residues in the CDR3. Germline V CDR1 and CDR2: KGHDR, SFDVKD. DNA of the CDR3: TGTGCCAACAGTGACGGGGAGACCCAGTACTTC. Encoded protein: CANSDGETQYF.

This clonotype was counted at least ten times. The chain uses TRBV6-5 and TRBJ1-2, with D possibly matching TRBD1 (5 bases). V dropped 4 bases and J dropped 10 bases, with 19 bases sitting between them. The CDR3 covers 14 residues. The germline V gene has CDR1 MNHEY and CDR2 SVGAGI. Here the CDR3 reads CASSSLGGQGDYTF. CDR3 DNA: TGTGCCAGCAGTTCCCTCGGAGGGCAGGGTGACTACACCTTC.